This TCR beta chain was sequenced for a study of blood T cell repertoires in COVID-19. Looking at the study overall: PBMCs, B-cell-depleted T cells, or T cells provided the cDNA or gDNA that made up the material.

Generated by immunoSEQ multiplex PCR, the TCRdb table keeps only in-frame clones and is missing some. The sample shows 140,000 to 150,000 clones, around four fifths of them seen only once. The sample was peripheral blood. The TCR was taken from a woman aged 40 to 55 with active or convalescent COVID-19.

The CDR3 region is CATSDLPRGGDSYSYNEQFF. The DNA of the CDR3 is TGTGCCACCAGTGATTTGCCGAGAGGGGGGGACTCATACTCCTACAATGAGCAGTTCTTC. The chain recombines TRBV24-1 with TRBJ2-1; possibly TRBD2 for D (7 bases). This CDR3 is 20 amino acids long. Germline CDR1 and CDR2: KGHDR and SFDVKD. V lost 0 bases to trimming and J lost 0 bases, with 20 bases between them.